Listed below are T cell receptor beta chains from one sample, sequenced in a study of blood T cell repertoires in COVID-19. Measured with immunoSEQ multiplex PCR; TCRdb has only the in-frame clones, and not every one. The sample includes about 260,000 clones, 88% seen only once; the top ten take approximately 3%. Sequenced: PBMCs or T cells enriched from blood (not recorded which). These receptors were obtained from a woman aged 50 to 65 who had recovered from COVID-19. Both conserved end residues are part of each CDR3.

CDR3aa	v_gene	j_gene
CASSFQRSYNEQFF	TRBV28	TRBJ2-1
CAWRDRGGPFYGYTF	TRBV30	TRBJ1-2
CASSFSRNTEAFF	TRBV12-3/TRBV12-4	TRBJ1-1
CASSLGGQTSNQPQHF	TRBV5-6	TRBJ1-5
CASSGTGGVETQYF	TRBV28	TRBJ2-5
CASSLGGQGYGNEQYF	TRBV5-1	TRBJ2-7
CASSPGLAGEETQYF	TRBV7-9	TRBJ2-5
CASSYSRQPYEQYF	TRBV6-5	TRBJ2-7
CASSSGTGGTGELFF	TRBV23-1	TRBJ2-2
CASSRLAGISGNTIYF	TRBV4-1	TRBJ1-3
CASSTTQGRPDTQYF	TRBV28	TRBJ2-3
CASSQDLVSGTNTGELFF	TRBV14	TRBJ2-2
CASSYLGPDSGNTIYF	TRBV6-2/TRBV6-3	TRBJ1-3
CASSNRQGAISEAFF	TRBV6-2/TRBV6-3	TRBJ1-1
CASRERYLSYNEQFF	TRBV2	TRBJ2-1
CASSWTSGIGLTGELFF	TRBV9	TRBJ2-2
CAWSLVQGEQFF	TRBV30	TRBJ2-1
CAWSVNFNEKLFF	TRBV30	TRBJ1-4
CASSETGTNYGYTF	TRBV2	TRBJ1-2
CASSLTPGGGADTQYF	TRBV7-2	TRBJ2-3
CSARRETQYF	TRBV20-1	TRBJ2-5
CASSSRGASSYNEQFF	TRBV13	TRBJ2-1
CATSDLATSTDTQYF	TRBV24-1	TRBJ2-3
CATRSQGNSYNEQFF	TRBV24-1	TRBJ2-1
CASSQPGGADTQYF	TRBV5-4	TRBJ2-3
CASSTSQGALTEAFF	TRBV5-1	TRBJ1-1
CASSDGEGELFF	TRBV7-3	TRBJ2-2
CASSQETGLNSPLHF	TRBV4-2	TRBJ1-6
CAWMGGKETQYF	TRBV30	TRBJ2-5
CASSRTGPGAGNTIYF	TRBV7-3	TRBJ1-3
CASSPGGNTEAFF	TRBV4-3	TRBJ1-1
CASSQADRNTEAFF	TRBV3-1/TRBV3-2	TRBJ1-1
CASSLGGRYGNTIYF	TRBV7-2	TRBJ1-3
CASGTSGRKYNEQFF	TRBV24-1	TRBJ2-1
CASSLGVGGKNIQYF	TRBV5-1	TRBJ2-4
CASSFGVFGRRSDTQYF	TRBV7-2	TRBJ2-3
CASSLGEQDYNEQFF	TRBV5-1	TRBJ2-1
CASSLAGGAASTDTQYF	TRBV7-2	TRBJ2-3
CASSSEHRNTEAFF	TRBV5-4	TRBJ1-1
CAWSIGQGTGQPQHF	TRBV30	TRBJ1-5
CASSQDAGLAGGRADTQYF	TRBV4-3	TRBJ2-3